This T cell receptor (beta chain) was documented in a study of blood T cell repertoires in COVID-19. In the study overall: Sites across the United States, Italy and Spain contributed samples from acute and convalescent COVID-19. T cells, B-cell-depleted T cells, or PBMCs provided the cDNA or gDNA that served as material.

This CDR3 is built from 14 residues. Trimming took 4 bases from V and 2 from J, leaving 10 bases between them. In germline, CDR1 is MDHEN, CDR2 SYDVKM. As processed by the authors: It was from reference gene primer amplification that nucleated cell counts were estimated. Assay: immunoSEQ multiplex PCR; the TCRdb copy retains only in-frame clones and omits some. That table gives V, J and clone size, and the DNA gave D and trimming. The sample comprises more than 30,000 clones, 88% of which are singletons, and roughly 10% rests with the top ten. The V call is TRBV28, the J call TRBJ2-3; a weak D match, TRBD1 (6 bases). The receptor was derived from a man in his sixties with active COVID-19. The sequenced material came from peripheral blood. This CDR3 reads CASSSTGLTDTQYF. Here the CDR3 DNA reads TGTGCCAGCAGTTCAACAGGGCTCACAGATACGCAGTATTTT.